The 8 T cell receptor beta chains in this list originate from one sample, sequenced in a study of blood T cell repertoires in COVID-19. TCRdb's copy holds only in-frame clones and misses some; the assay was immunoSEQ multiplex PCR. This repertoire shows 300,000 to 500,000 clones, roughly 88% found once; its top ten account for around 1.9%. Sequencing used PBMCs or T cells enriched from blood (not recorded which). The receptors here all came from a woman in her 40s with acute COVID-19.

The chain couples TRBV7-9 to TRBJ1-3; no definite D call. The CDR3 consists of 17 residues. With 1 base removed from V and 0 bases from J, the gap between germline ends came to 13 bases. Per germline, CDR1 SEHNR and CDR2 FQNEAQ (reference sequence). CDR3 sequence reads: CASSLGPNTYSGNTIYF. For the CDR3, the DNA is TGTGCCAGCAGCTTAGGCCCCAATACATACTCTGGAAACACCATATATTTT.

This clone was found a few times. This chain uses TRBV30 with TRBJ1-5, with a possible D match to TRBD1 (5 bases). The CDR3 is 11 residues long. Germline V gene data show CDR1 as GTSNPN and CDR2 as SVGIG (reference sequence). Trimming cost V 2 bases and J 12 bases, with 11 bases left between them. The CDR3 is CAWSIGVNQHF. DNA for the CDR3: TGTGCCTGGAGTATAGGGGTGAACCAGCATTTT.

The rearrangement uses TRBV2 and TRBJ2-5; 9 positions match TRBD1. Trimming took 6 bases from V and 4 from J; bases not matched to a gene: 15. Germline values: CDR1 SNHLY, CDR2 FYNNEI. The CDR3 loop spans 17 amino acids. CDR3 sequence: CASSVPGQGMGRETQYF. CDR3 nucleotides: TGTGCCAGCAGCGTACCGGGACAGGGTATGGGGCGAGAGACCCAGTACTTC.

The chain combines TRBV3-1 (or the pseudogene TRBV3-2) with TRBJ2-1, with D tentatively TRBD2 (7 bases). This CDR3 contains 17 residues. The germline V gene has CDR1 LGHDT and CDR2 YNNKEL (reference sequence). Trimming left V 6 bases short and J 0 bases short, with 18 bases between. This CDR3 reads CASSPMGGGSSYNEQFF. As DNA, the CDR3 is TGTGCCAGCAGTCCTATGGGAGGGGGATCCTCCTACAATGAGCAGTTCTTC.

The CDR3 sequence: CSASGSGTYHTDTQYF. CDR3 nucleotide sequence: TGCAGTGCTAGTGGATCCGGGACATACCACACAGATACGCAGTATTTT. The chain recombines TRBV20-1 with TRBJ2-3; D perhaps matches TRBD1 (6 bases). Trimming took off 3 bases at V and 2 bases at J, with 18 bases between the two ends. The CDR3 has 16 amino acids. Germline V lookup: CDR1 DFQATT, CDR2 SNEGSKA (reference sequence).

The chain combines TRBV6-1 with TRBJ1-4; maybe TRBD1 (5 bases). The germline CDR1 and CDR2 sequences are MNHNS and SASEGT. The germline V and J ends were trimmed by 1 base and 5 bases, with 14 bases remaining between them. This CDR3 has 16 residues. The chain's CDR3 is CASSEGPGRENEKLFF. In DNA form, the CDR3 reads TGTGCCAGCAGTGAAGGGCCCGGCAGGGAAAATGAAAAACTGTTTTTT.

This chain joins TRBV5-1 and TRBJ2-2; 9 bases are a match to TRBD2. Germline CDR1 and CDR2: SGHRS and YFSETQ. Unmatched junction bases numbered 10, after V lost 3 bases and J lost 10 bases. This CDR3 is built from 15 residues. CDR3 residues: CASSSGLAKNVELFF. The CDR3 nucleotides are TGCGCCAGCAGCTCGGGACTAGCTAAAAATGTGGAGCTGTTTTTT.

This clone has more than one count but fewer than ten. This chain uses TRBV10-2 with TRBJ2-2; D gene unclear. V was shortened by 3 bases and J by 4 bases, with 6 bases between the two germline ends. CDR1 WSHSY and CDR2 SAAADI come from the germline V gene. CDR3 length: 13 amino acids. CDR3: CASSEVSTGELFF. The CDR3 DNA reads TGCGCCAGCAGTGAAGTTAGCACCGGGGAGCTGTTTTTT.